The present TCR beta chain was sequenced within a study of blood T cell repertoires in COVID-19. Study context: The origin of the acute and convalescent COVID-19 samples was the United States, Italy and Spain. In each case, the material was cDNA or gDNA derived from T cells, B-cell-depleted T cells, or PBMCs.

Original handling: Reference gene primer amplification yielded estimated nucleated cell counts. Sequenced by immunoSEQ multiplex PCR; TCRdb stores in-frame clones only, minus some. V and J calls and clone size are those listed in that table; D and trimming were worked out from the DNA. Found here are nearly 85,000 clones, around four fifths of them singletons; the top ten hold over 15%. The count of this clone is one. This CDR3 has 15 residues. The trim removed 5 bases at V and 0 bases at J, leaving 4 bases unmatched. The germline CDR1 and CDR2 sequences are ENHRY and SYGVKD. The receptor comes from a woman aged 60-70 years with acute or convalescent COVID-19. Material: peripheral blood. The V gene is TRBV10-3, the J gene TRBJ1-2, with 9 bases fitting TRBD1. The CDR3 sequence is CAISLGQGTNYGYTF. The CDR3 nucleotides are TGTGCCATCAGTCTGGGACAGGGAACTAACTATGGCTACACCTTC.